The 13 T cell receptor beta chains below come from one sample, sequenced in a study of response to subunit inactivated influenza vaccine. From the RT-PCR reads, TCRdb called clonotypes with MiXCR, one entry per CDR3 protein. Of about 610,000 distinct CDR3 sequences listed, around 15% were seen once; the top ten hold 11%. The sequenced sample was PBMCs from blood, obtained approximately 13 days after vaccination. The origin of the receptors is a man over 45 who received an inactivated influenza vaccine.

This clonotype was counted many times. This chain connects TRBV10-3 to TRBJ1-1; D not resolved. CDR1 ENHRY and CDR2 SYGVKD come from the germline V gene. The CDR3 covers 15 residues. V dropped 0 bases and J dropped 0 bases, with 8 bases sitting between them. CDR3 DNA: TGTGCCATCAGTGAGTCTGCGAACGTGAACACTGAAGCTTTCTTT. This sequence encodes CAISESANVNTEAFF.

This clonotype was observed a few times. The chain combines TRBV28 with TRBJ1-1; weak D call: TRBD1 (5 bases). The CDR3 contains 13 residues. CDR1 MDHEN and CDR2 SYDVKM come from the germline V gene. V gave up 7 bases and J gave up 0 bases, with 9 bases separating them. In nucleotides, the CDR3 is TGTGCCAGCAACCAGGGCATGAACACTGAAGCTTTCTTT. This translates into CASNQGMNTEAFF.

In its sample, this clonotype was seen a few times. The chain employs TRBV6-5 and TRBJ2-7, with 10 bases aligning to TRBD2. This CDR3 region has 16 residues. V was pared by 2 bases and J by 1 base, with 5 bases of the junction left unmatched. Germline CDR1 reads MNHEY; CDR2 reads SVGAGI. CDR3 in DNA: TGTGCCAGCAGTTACACATCACTAGCGGGGTCCTACGAGCAGTACTTC. The encoded protein is CASSYTSLAGSYEQYF.

This clonotype was counted a few times. This chain uses TRBV28 with TRBJ1-6; D is unresolved. Germline V gene sequence: CDR1 MDHEN, CDR2 SYDVKM. V was cut by 6 bases and J by 9 bases, with 30 bases left in between. This CDR3 region has 19 residues. The CDR3 here is CASSRPGPGLSLPVSPLHF. The CDR3 DNA is TGTGCCAGCAGCCGACCGGGCCCTGGCCTTTCACTGCCGGTTTCACCCCTCCACTTT.

This clonotype was seen more than once but under ten times. The chain couples TRBV6-1 to TRBJ1-4; 7 nucleotides align to TRBD1. CDR3 length equals 14 residues. The junction had 8 bases not matched to a gene; V was cut back by 6 bases and J by 7 bases. Per germline, CDR1 MNHNS and CDR2 SASEGT. CDR3 sequence (DNA): TGTGCCAGCAGAGACAGGGTCGTCGGTGAAAAACTGTTTTTT. This translates into CASRDRVVGEKLFF.

This clonotype was detected a few times. J is TRBJ2-1 and V is TRBV20-1; 7 bases agree with TRBD1. With 5 bases clipped from V and 8 bases from J, the junction kept 12 bases outside the gene matches. The germline gives CDR1 DFQATT, CDR2 SNEGSKA (reference sequence). There are 14 residues in the CDR3. The CDR3 sequence is CSAPPQQGRDEQFF. CDR3 DNA sequence: TGCAGTGCTCCGCCGCAACAGGGGCGGGATGAGCAGTTCTTC.

The chain recombines TRBV7-9 with TRBJ2-7, with D possibly TRBD1 on 6 matching bases. The CDR3 is 14 amino acids. The germline V and J ends were trimmed by 6 bases and 0 bases, with 12 bases remaining between them. Looked up from germline, CDR1 is SEHNR and CDR2 is FQNEAQ (reference sequence). The CDR3 reads CASRAGTTSYEQYF. CDR3 DNA sequence: TGTGCCAGCAGAGCCGGGACAACCTCCTACGAGCAGTACTTC.

This clonotype was picked up a small number of times. V usage is TRBV28 and J usage is TRBJ2-1; 12 bases match TRBD2. The CDR3 has 17 amino acids. After removal of 5 bases from V and 4 bases from J, the junction contained 9 bases not matched to a gene. CDR1 is MDHEN, CDR2 SYDVKM, per germline. In DNA, the CDR3 is TGTGCCAGCAGTCTACGGACTAGCGGGACTATATACAATGAGCAGTTCTTC. Translation: CASSLRTSGTIYNEQFF.

As to this clonotype: The junction shows a germline mismatch at one end, possibly a read error. The chain couples TRBV3-1 to TRBJ2-7; D is perhaps TRBD2 (5 bases). Germline CDR1 LGHDT, CDR2 YNNKEL (reference sequence). The CDR3 totals 14 residues. The chain's CDR3 is CASGQSGGSYEQYF. In nucleotides, the CDR3 is TGTGCCAGCGGCCAAAGCGGTGGCTCCTACGAGCAGTACTTC.

The chain has TRBV12-3 or TRBV12-4 and TRBJ1-6; 9 positions match TRBD1. The CDR3 is made up of 17 amino acids. Trimming removed 5 bases from V and 9 bases from J; junction bases left unmatched: 14. The CDR3: CASSPLGSGTGTSPLHF. The DNA for the CDR3 is TGTGCCAGCAGTCCACTCGGGTCCGGGACAGGGACTTCACCCCTCCACTTT.

The CDR3 region is CAWSTGAGYGYTF. CDR3 DNA sequence: TGTGCCTGGAGTACGGGGGCTGGGTATGGCTACACCTTC. The V gene is TRBV30, the J gene TRBJ1-2, with D possibly TRBD1 on 6 matching bases. The CDR3 contains 13 residues. V lost 2 bases to trimming and J lost 5 bases, with 12 bases between them. Germline V gene sequence: CDR1 GTSNPN, CDR2 SVGIG (reference sequence).

This clonotype showed up many times. The chain combines TRBV5-1 with TRBJ1-3; D may be TRBD1 (5 bases). Germline values: CDR1 SGHRS, CDR2 YFSETQ. The V end was cut by 0 bases, the J end by 1 base, with 8 bases between. This CDR3 has 15 residues. This CDR3 reads CASSLGQPSGNTIYF. CDR3 nucleotide sequence: TGCGCCAGCAGCTTGGGACAGCCTTCTGGAAACACCATATATTTT.

The chain carries TRBV5-8 and TRBJ2-1; no clear D. This CDR3 comprises 15 residues. Per the germline V gene, CDR1 is SGHTS and CDR2 is YDEGEE. Trimming stripped 7 bases from V and 5 bases from J, with 19 bases between. CDR3 DNA: TGTGCCAGCCCCAGACACAGCAGGCCCAACAATGAGCAGTTCTTC. Amino acids: CASPRHSRPNNEQFF.